These 27 T cell receptor beta chains originate from one sample sequenced in a study of regulatory T cells in long-lasting Graves disease. The TCR beta library used iRepertoire HTBI primers with Arm-PCR amplification of CDR3. TCRdb reanalysed the multiplex PCR reads using MiXCR and keeps one entry per CDR3 protein. The sample holds a few hundred thousand distinct CDR3 sequences, 20% to 25% seen once. Time point in this sample: persistent/refractory GD, antithyroid drugs over 5 years with positive TRAb. Extracted PBMC RNA gave rise to the TCR library. The source material was peripheral blood mononuclear cells (PBMCs), sampled when the disease was refractory, from a patient treated with antithyroid drugs. The receptors come from a woman aged 40 to 50 with Graves disease.

The V and J genes are TRBV12-3 or TRBV12-4 and TRBJ2-7, with D uncertain. V was shortened by 3 bases and J by 5 bases, with 5 bases between the two germline ends. The CDR3 extends over 11 amino acids. CDR3 residues: CASSFTNEQYF. The CDR3 DNA reads as TGTGCCAGCAGTTTTACCAACGAGCAGTACTTC.

Regarding this clonotype: Just one base apart from a much larger clone, this may be a read error. This chain connects TRBV20-1 to TRBJ2-7, with D possibly matching TRBD1 (5 bases). Germline V gene sequence: CDR1 DFQATT, CDR2 SNEGSKA (reference sequence). This CDR3 has 15 amino acids. V lost 1 base to trimming and J lost 2 bases, with 15 bases between them. DNA of the CDR3: TGCAGTGCTAGAGGTCTGTGGACATCCACCTACGAGCAGTACTTC. The encoded protein is CSARGLWTSTYEQYF.

This clonotype was recorded a few times. The rearrangement links TRBV27 to TRBJ2-7; D is unclear. The CDR3 extends over 16 amino acids. The germline gives CDR1 MNHEY, CDR2 SMNVEV (reference sequence). V gave up 0 bases and J gave up 4 bases, with 16 bases separating them. CDR3 nucleotide sequence: TGTGCCAGCAGTTTATCGGGCCCCCTGTTCGGGTACGAGCAGTACTTC. As protein: CASSLSGPLFGYEQYF.

This clonotype has a handful of counts. The chain is built from TRBV7-8 and TRBJ2-5, with 7 positions matching TRBD2. J gave up 3 bases and V 1 base, and 8 bases lay outside the gene matches. The CDR3 length is 16 residues. Germline CDR1 and CDR2: SGHVS and FQNEAQ. The CDR3 coding sequence is TGTGCCAGCAGCTTAGATCCCGGACTAGGGGAAGAGACCCAGTACTTC. Amino acid sequence: CASSLDPGLGEETQYF.

Ten or more counts support this clonotype. V and J are TRBV10-3 and TRBJ2-5, with D uncertain. Trimming removed 6 bases at V and 5 bases at J, with 16 bases between. The CDR3 covers 14 residues. The germline V gene has CDR1 ENHRY and CDR2 SYGVKD. CDR3 amino acids: CAISAARAMETQYF. In DNA form, the CDR3 reads TGTGCCATCAGCGCTGCCCGGGCCATGGAGACCCAGTACTTC.

This clonotype was seen repeatedly, ten times or more. The gene calls are TRBV11-2 and TRBJ2-7; 7 nucleotides align to TRBD2. The length of the CDR3 is 13 residues. Trimming cost V 4 bases and J 5 bases; bases outside gene matches: 5. Per the germline V gene, CDR1 is SGHAT and CDR2 is FQNNGV. The CDR3 bases are TGTGCCAGCAGCTCCGGGGGGTTCAACGAGCAGTACTTC. Encoded protein: CASSSGGFNEQYF.

The genes are TRBV7-9 and TRBJ2-1, with D unclear. The CDR3 has 12 residues. Trimming took 8 bases from V and 5 from J, leaving 10 bases between them. Germline assignment: CDR1 SEHNR and CDR2 FQNEAQ (reference sequence). The CDR3 loop is CASLRAHNEQFF. The CDR3 region has the DNA TGTGCCAGCCTCCGGGCGCACAATGAGCAGTTCTTC.

This clonotype was picked up a small number of times. This chain uses TRBV11-1 with TRBJ2-3; no clear D. V dropped 2 bases and J dropped 2 bases, with 5 bases sitting between them. CDR1 is SGHAT and CDR2 is FQDESV in the germline V gene (reference sequence). This CDR3 contains 13 residues. CDR3 sequence reads: CASSLPITDTQYF. The CDR3 bases are TGTGCCAGCAGCTTACCTATCACAGATACGCAGTATTTT.

This clonotype was counted at least ten times. V and J are TRBV28 and TRBJ2-1; TRBD2 agrees at 7 bases. The CDR3 consists of 16 residues. V trimming: 5 bases; J trimming: 4 bases; junction bases outside the gene matches: 11. Germline CDR1 reads MDHEN; CDR2 reads SYDVKM. The CDR3 here is CASSIPRGFVYNEQFF. CDR3 DNA sequence: TGTGCCAGCAGTATTCCGCGGGGGTTCGTTTACAATGAGCAGTTCTTC.

This rearrangement joins TRBV5-1 to TRBJ1-1; 9 bases match TRBD1. Germline assignment: CDR1 SGHRS and CDR2 YFSETQ. There are 16 residues in the CDR3. The junction had 10 bases not matched to a gene; V was cut back by 4 bases and J by 3 bases. CDR3 in DNA: TGCGCCAGCAGCCCAGGGGACAGGGTGGGGGACACTGAAGCTTTCTTT. Translated, it gives CASSPGDRVGDTEAFF. The entire variable domain, with the rest obtained from reference TRBV5-1 and TRBJ1-1, is as follows: KAGVTQTPRYLIKTRGQQVTLSCSPISGHRSVSWYQQTPGQGLQFLFEYFSETQRNKGNFPGRFSGRQFSNSRSEMNVSTLELGDSALYLCASSPGDRVGDTEAFFGQGTRLTVV.

The CDR3 DNA is TGTGCCAGCAGCTTAGATAGCGGAGACACCGGGGAGCTGTTTTTT. Its protein is CASSLDSGDTGELFF. This chain uses TRBV13 with TRBJ2-2; possible D gene TRBD2, 6 bases. The CDR3 length is 15 residues. Trimming took off 1 base at V and 3 bases at J, with 9 bases between the two ends. Germline CDR1 and CDR2: PRHDT and FYEKMQ (reference sequence).

This clonotype was picked up many times. The chain has TRBV6-1 and TRBJ2-7; no definite D call. Trimming took 7 bases from V and 3 from J, leaving 13 bases between them. The V gene's germline CDR1 is MNHNS and CDR2 SASEGT. The CDR3 loop spans 13 amino acids. The CDR3 DNA follows: TGTGCCAGCACCTTGACTGGTATCTACGAGCAGTACTTC. It encodes CASTLTGIYEQYF.

This clonotype was counted at least ten times. The chain has TRBV5-6 and TRBJ2-5; the D gene is possibly TRBD2 (6 bases). Germline lookup yields CDR1 SGHDT and CDR2 YYEEEE. The ends were cut back, 1 base at V and 0 bases at J, with 19 bases in the middle. The CDR3 contains 18 residues. In DNA form, the CDR3 reads TGTGCCAGCAGCTTGTGGCGGAGGGCAGGGCAGTACCAAGAGACCCAGTACTTC. Protein product: CASSLWRRAGQYQETQYF.

Ten or more counts support this clonotype. CDR3 coding DNA: TGTGCCAGCAGTACATGGTACTCACCCCTCCACTTT. Protein product: CASSTWYSPLHF. The rearrangement joins TRBV28 to TRBJ1-6; D remains unclear. Per germline, CDR1 MDHEN and CDR2 SYDVKM. Trimming pared 5 bases from V and 10 bases from J, leaving 9 bases between. This CDR3 region has 12 residues.

There are a few counts of this clonotype. The CDR3 DNA reads TGCAGCGCCGCGACAGAACTCCACACTGAAGCTTTCTTT. Translating gives CSAATELHTEAFF. This chain links TRBV29-1 with TRBJ1-1; TRBD1 is a possible D gene (5 bases). This CDR3 has 13 amino acids. V was pared by 7 bases and J by 3 bases, with 15 bases between. CDR1 and CDR2 from the germline V gene are SQVTM and ANQGSEA. The full variable domain, with the rest looked up from reference TRBV29-1 and TRBJ1-1, is SAVISQKPSRDICQRGTSLTIQCQVDSQVTMMFWYRQQPGQSLTLIATANQGSEATYESGFVIDKFPISRPNLTFSTLTVSNMSPEDSSIYLCSAATELHTEAFFGQGTRLTVV.

As regards this clonotype: The CDR3 carries no conserved terminal phenylalanine or tryptophan, so it likely arises from a read error. The chain is built from TRBV28 and TRBJ2-5, with a tentative D call TRBD1 (5 bases). The CDR3 has 14 residues. V shed 10 bases and J shed 4 bases, with 19 bases lying between them. Germline assignment: CDR1 MDHEN and CDR2 SYDVKM. The CDR3 protein is CATFRASGRETQYS. The CDR3 coding sequence is TGTGCCACCTTCAGGGCCTCGGGTCGAGAGACCCAGTACTCC.

This sequence joins TRBV3-1 and TRBJ2-5; tentatively, D is TRBD2 (6 bases). The DNA matches TRBJ2-7 better at its end, which makes the J call doubtful. The CDR3 is made up of 14 amino acids. CDR1 is LGHDT, CDR2 YNNKEL, per germline (reference sequence). CDR3 coding DNA: TGTGCCAGCAGCCAAGGCGGGGAGCTCGGCGAGCAGTACTTC. Amino acids: CASSQGGELGEQYF.

The chain recombines TRBV5-5 with TRBJ1-6; TRBD1 is a possible D gene (6 bases). The CDR3 length is 13 residues. CDR1 and CDR2 (germline): SGHKS, YYEKEE (reference sequence). The V end lost 2 bases, the J end lost 9 bases, and 9 bases lay between the germline ends. CDR3 bases: TGTGCCAGCAGCTTTCCAGGGGCTTCACCCCTCCACTTT. It is translated as CASSFPGASPLHF.

This clonotype was recorded a few times. The gene calls are TRBV5-1 and TRBJ2-5, with a tentative D call TRBD2 (5 bases). CDR3 size: 17 residues. The germline CDR1 and CDR2 sequences are SGHRS and YFSETQ. V was pared by 6 bases and J by 4 bases, with 25 bases between. The CDR3 region is CASNNWKVRGGRETQYF. As DNA, the CDR3 is TGCGCCAGCAACAACTGGAAAGTCAGAGGAGGTAGAGAGACCCAGTACTTC.

V usage is TRBV12-3 or TRBV12-4 and J usage is TRBJ2-7; weak D call: TRBD1 (6 bases). The CDR3 has 16 amino acids. V dropped 4 bases and J dropped 1 base, with 17 bases sitting between them. This CDR3 is CASSYHDRRISYEQYF. The CDR3 bases are TGTGCCAGCAGTTACCACGACAGGCGAATTTCCTACGAGCAGTACTTC.

This clonotype was counted a few times. The chain combines TRBV27 with TRBJ2-1, with D unresolved. This CDR3 has 12 residues. V lost 6 bases and J 4 bases, leaving 7 bases between the germline ends. Per the germline V gene, CDR1 is MNHEY and CDR2 is SMNVEV (reference sequence). The CDR3 here is CASRTYYNEQFF. CDR3 in DNA: TGTGCCAGCAGAACCTATTACAATGAGCAGTTCTTC.

The V and J genes are TRBV7-2 and TRBJ2-7, with 11 bases that match TRBD2. The V segment lost 2 bases and the J segment 3 bases; nucleotides outside the gene matches: 12. The CDR3 runs to 18 residues. Germline lookup yields CDR1 SGHTA and CDR2 FQGNSA. For the CDR3, the DNA is TGTGCCAGCAGCTTACACCTAGCGGGAGGAGGATTAGACTACGAGCAGTACTTC. Encoded protein: CASSLHLAGGGLDYEQYF.

This clonotype was counted at least ten times. The V and J genes are TRBV2 and TRBJ1-1; D call uncertain. Trimming stripped 3 bases from V and 0 bases from J, with 20 bases between. This CDR3 has 18 amino acids. Germline loops: CDR1 SNHLY, CDR2 FYNNEI. CDR3 in amino acids: CASSDSAREGNMNTEAFF. Here the CDR3 DNA reads TGTGCCAGCAGTGACTCTGCCCGGGAAGGAAACATGAACACTGAAGCTTTCTTT.

In this sample, this clonotype turned up a few times. The J gene is TRBJ2-2, the V gene TRBV5-1, with TRBD2 identical over 9 bases. Germline CDR1 is SGHRS and CDR2 is YFSETQ. The CDR3 contains 16 residues. Unmatched junction bases numbered 6, after V lost 4 bases and J lost 2 bases. The CDR3 region has the DNA TGCGCCAGCAGCACCCATAGCGGGGGTAACACCGGGGAGCTGTTTTTT. As protein: CASSTHSGGNTGELFF.

This clonotype has at least ten counts. CDR3: CASSPGAGDRAEAFF. CDR3 in DNA: TGTGCCAGCAGTCCTGGCGCAGGGGATAGGGCTGAAGCTTTCTTT. The rearrangement joins TRBV12-3 or TRBV12-4 to TRBJ1-1; D might be TRBD1 (6 bases). Trimming shortened V by 5 bases and J by 6 bases, and 19 bases separated the two germline ends. CDR3 size: 15 residues.

This clonotype was detected ten times or more. The chain has TRBV7-8 and TRBJ2-5; 7 positions agree with TRBD2. CDR1 SGHVS and CDR2 FQNEAQ come from the germline V gene. The CDR3 covers 14 residues. Losses at the gene ends were 5 bases for V and 4 bases for J; bases not matched to a gene: 7. CDR3 loop: CASSRPTSRETQYF. The CDR3 DNA sequence: TGTGCCAGCAGCCGTCCGACTAGCAGAGAGACCCAGTACTTC.

This clonotype was seen at least ten times. V is TRBV29-1 and J is TRBJ1-2; no firm D call. CDR1 is SQVTM, CDR2 ANQGSEA, per germline. The CDR3 totals 15 residues. V was pared by 4 bases and J by 4 bases, with 19 bases between. CDR3 coding DNA: TGCAGCGTTGGGGCCCTGTTAAGCCTCGGCTATGGCTACACCTTC. Protein product: CSVGALLSLGYGYTF.